What follows are 12 T cell receptor beta chains derived from one specimen sequenced in a study of blood T cell repertoires in COVID-19. Profiled with immunoSEQ multiplex PCR; TCRdb holds only in-frame clones, not every one. Of 100,000 to 150,000 clones listed, less than 90% are singletons. The sequencing input was peripheral blood. Receptors were obtained from an elderly man with active or convalescent COVID-19.

The chain carries TRBV7-8 and TRBJ2-3, with 10 bases matching TRBD1. Germline CDR1 and CDR2: SGHVS and FQNEAQ. Unmatched junction bases numbered 5, after V lost 2 bases and J lost 0 bases. The CDR3 has 17 residues. This CDR3 is CASSLRDRGRSTDTQYF. The DNA of the CDR3 is TGTGCCAGCAGCTTAAGGGACAGGGGCCGTAGCACAGATACGCAGTATTTT.

A single count supports this clone. This chain joins TRBV15 and TRBJ1-1, with 7 bases identical to TRBD1. V trimming: 8 bases; J trimming: 9 bases; junction bases outside the gene matches: 15. The CDR3 runs 14 residues. Germline V gives CDR1 LNHNV, CDR2 YYDKDF (reference sequence). CDR3 nucleotides: TGTGCCACCCGGCCTGGGACAGCCAGGGGAAAAGCTTTCTTT. Its protein is CATRPGTARGKAFF.

The J gene is TRBJ1-2, the V gene TRBV3-1 (or the pseudogene TRBV3-2); 8 bases line up with TRBD1. The CDR3 length is 17 residues. Germline CDR1 is LGHDT and CDR2 is YNNKEL (reference sequence). V was pared by 0 bases and J by 5 bases, with 11 bases of the junction left unmatched. CDR3 sequence: CASSQDLGTGKLYGYTF. The CDR3, as DNA: TGTGCCAGCAGCCAAGATTTAGGGACAGGAAAGTTGTATGGCTACACCTTC.

In its sample, this clone was seen a few times. J is TRBJ2-7 and V is TRBV12-3 or TRBV12-4; no clear D. The CDR3 is made up of 13 amino acids. Trimming left V 3 bases short and J 1 base short, with 7 bases between. The CDR3 sequence: CASSFVDSYEQYF. The CDR3 coding sequence is TGTGCCAGCAGTTTCGTAGATTCCTACGAGCAGTACTTC.

Only one count was recorded for this clone. The chain is built from TRBV6-6 and TRBJ2-7; 10 bases line up with TRBD2. CDR1 is MNHNY, CDR2 SVGAGI, per germline (reference sequence). The CDR3 consists of 15 residues. V shed 2 bases, J shed 6 bases, and the junction held 7 bases outside the gene matches. The chain's CDR3 is CASSYGASGSGEQYF. Written as DNA, the CDR3 is TGTGCCAGCAGTTACGGGGCTAGCGGGAGCGGCGAGCAGTACTTC.

The V call is TRBV6-1, the J call TRBJ2-4; D may be TRBD2 (6 bases). V lost 2 bases, J lost 1 base, and 9 bases lay in between. This CDR3 spans 15 amino acids. Germline V CDR1 and CDR2: MNHNS, SASEGT. CDR3 sequence: CASSENRGAKNIQYF. CDR3 nucleotides: TGTGCCAGCAGTGAAAACCGGGGGGCCAAAAACATTCAGTACTTC.

Comments on this clone: The same CDR3 is also encoded by other DNA sequences in this sample. The chain is built from TRBV5-1 and TRBJ1-5, with a weak D call TRBD1 (5 bases). The length of the CDR3 is 15 residues. V lost 0 bases to trimming and J lost 0 bases, with 7 bases between them. The V gene's germline CDR1 is SGHRS and CDR2 YFSETQ. CDR3 sequence: CASSLEGYSNQPQHF. CDR3 nucleotide sequence: TGCGCCAGCAGCTTGGAGGGGTATAGCAATCAGCCCCAGCATTTT.

The chain recombines TRBV5-1 with TRBJ2-5; TRBD2 aligns across 8 bases. The CDR3 spans 15 residues. V shed 4 bases, J shed 4 bases, and the junction held 9 bases outside the gene matches. Germline lookup yields CDR1 SGHRS and CDR2 YFSETQ. CDR3 residues: CASSREAGAGETQYF. For the CDR3, the DNA is TGCGCCAGCAGCCGCGAAGCGGGGGCGGGAGAGACCCAGTACTTC.

The chain uses TRBV11-2 and TRBJ1-1; D gene ambiguous. The CDR3 is 16 amino acids. V was pared by 2 bases and J by 1 base, with 14 bases between. Germline CDR1 and CDR2: SGHAT and FQNNGV. CDR3 bases: TGTGCCAGCAGCTTAAGTCCCGGGTCCACGAACACTGAAGCTTTCTTT. It specifies CASSLSPGSTNTEAFF.

For this clone: The junction shows a germline mismatch at one end, possibly a read error. The rearrangement links TRBV6-2 or TRBV6-3 to TRBJ1-1; D is perhaps TRBD1 (5 bases). CDR3 size: 17 residues. Germline loops: CDR1 MNHEY, CDR2 SVGEGT. DNA of the CDR3: TGTGCCAGCAGTTACTCTCTTCAAGGGGTAATGAATACTGAAGCTTTCTTT. This sequence encodes CASSYSLQGVMNTEAFF.

The chain employs TRBV14 and TRBJ2-5, with a tentative D call TRBD2 (5 bases). V gave up 0 bases and J gave up 5 bases, with 10 bases separating them. Germline V CDR1 and CDR2: SGHDN, FVKESK. The CDR3 extends over 14 amino acids. CDR3 region: CASSQDNERETQYF. For the CDR3, the DNA is TGTGCCAGCAGCCAAGATAACGAGCGGGAGACCCAGTACTTC.

The genes are TRBV6-5 and TRBJ1-5; D is unresolved. CDR3 size: 14 residues. The V gene's germline CDR1 is MNHEY and CDR2 SVGAGI. Trimming removed 6 bases at V and 5 bases at J, with 14 bases between. The CDR3 is CASSPRGPHQPQHF. CDR3 bases: TGTGCCAGCAGCCCCAGAGGGCCCCATCAGCCCCAGCATTTT.